The source of this T cell receptor beta chain is a study of shared clonotypes between healthy human individuals. General study findings and limits: Larger estimated richness was generally seen in naive subsets than in memory subsets. Non-shared clonotypes displayed generation probabilities falling below those of clonotypes present in all four donors.

This clone was recorded only once. Antigen: not known. Around 220 ng DNA, 25,000 to 35,000 T cell genomes, went into each sorted-subset replicate PCR. How the authors handled the data: Filtering of immunoSEQ junctional sequences could not match full-length read filtering. Method: immunoSEQ multiplex PCR; TCRdb's copy keeps in-frame clones and lacks some. V and J calls and clone size come straight from that table; D and trimming were deduced from the DNA. The sample consists of about 1 million clones, approximately 78% of them appearing once. Per the germline V gene, CDR1 is SGHDT and CDR2 is YYEEEE. The CDR3 covers 16 residues. Between the trimmed V and J ends, which lost 4 bases and 2 bases, there was a span of 17 bases.

This TCR came from a man younger than 35 in good health. Some clones in this sample may be carry-over from other donors' samples. The chain uses TRBV5-6 and TRBJ2-3; D remains unclear. Sequencing input: memory CD4+ T cells from PBMCs. Subset here: CD45RA-negative fraction. The CDR3 sequence: CASSLRLGSITDTQYF. The CDR3 coding sequence is TGTGCCAGCAGCCTTCGGTTAGGGTCTATCACAGATACGCAGTATTTT. Combining the CDR3 with reference TRBV5-6 and TRBJ2-3 gives the whole variable domain DAGVTQSPTHLIKTRGQQVTLRCSPKSGHDTVSWYQQALGQGPQFIFQYYEEEERQRGNFPDRFSGHQFPNYSSELNVNALLLGDSALYLCASSLRLGSITDTQYFGPGTRLTVL.